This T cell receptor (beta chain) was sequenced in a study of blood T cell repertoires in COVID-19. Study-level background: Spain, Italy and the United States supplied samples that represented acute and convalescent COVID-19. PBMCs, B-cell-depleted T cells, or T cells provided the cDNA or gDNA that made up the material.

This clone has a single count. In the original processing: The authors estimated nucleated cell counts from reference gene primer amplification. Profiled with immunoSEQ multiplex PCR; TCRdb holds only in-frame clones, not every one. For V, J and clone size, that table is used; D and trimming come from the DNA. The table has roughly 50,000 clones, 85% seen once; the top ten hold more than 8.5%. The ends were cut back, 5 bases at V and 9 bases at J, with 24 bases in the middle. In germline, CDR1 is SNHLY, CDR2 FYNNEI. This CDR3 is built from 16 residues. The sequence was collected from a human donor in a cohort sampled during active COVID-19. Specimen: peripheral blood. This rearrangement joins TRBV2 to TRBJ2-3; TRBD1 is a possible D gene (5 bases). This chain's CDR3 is CASSNLRGLFLGTQYF. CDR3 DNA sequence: TGTGCCAGCAGTAACTTAAGGGGCCTGTTCCTCGGGACGCAGTATTTT.